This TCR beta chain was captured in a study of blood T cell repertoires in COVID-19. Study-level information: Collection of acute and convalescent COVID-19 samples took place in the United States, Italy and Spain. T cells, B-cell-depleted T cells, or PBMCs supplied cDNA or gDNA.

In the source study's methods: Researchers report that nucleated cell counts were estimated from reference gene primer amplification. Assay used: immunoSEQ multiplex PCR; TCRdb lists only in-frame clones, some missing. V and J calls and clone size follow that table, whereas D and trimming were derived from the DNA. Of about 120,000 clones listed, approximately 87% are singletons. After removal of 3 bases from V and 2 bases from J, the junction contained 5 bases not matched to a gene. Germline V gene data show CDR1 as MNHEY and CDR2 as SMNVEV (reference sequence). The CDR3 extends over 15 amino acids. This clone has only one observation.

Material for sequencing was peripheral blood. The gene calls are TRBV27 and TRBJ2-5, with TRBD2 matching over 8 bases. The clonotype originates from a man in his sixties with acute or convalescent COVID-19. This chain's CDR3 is CASSFWGGGQETQYF. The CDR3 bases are TGTGCCAGCAGTTTCTGGGGCGGGGGGCAAGAGACCCAGTACTTC.